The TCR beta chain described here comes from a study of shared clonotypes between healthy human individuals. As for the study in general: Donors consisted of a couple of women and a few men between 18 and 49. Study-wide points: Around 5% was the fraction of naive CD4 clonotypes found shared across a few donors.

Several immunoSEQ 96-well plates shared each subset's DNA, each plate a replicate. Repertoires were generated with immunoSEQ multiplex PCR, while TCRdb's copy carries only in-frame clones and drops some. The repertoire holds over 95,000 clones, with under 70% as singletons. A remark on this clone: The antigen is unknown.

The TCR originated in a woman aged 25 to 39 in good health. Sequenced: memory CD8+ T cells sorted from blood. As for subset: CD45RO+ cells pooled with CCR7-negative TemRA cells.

CDR3 DNA: TGTGCCAGCAGCGCCCCCGGGACAGGGCTCGGCTACACCTTC. Amino acids: CASSAPGTGLGYTF. The chain combines TRBV9 with TRBJ1-2; 9 bases line up with TRBD1. V was pared by 3 bases and J by 8 bases, with 8 bases of the junction left unmatched. The germline V gene encodes CDR1 SGDLS and CDR2 YYNGEE. The CDR3 is 14 amino acids. Full variable domain (missing parts from reference TRBV9 and TRBJ1-2): DSGVTQTPKHLITATGQRVTLRCSPRSGDLSVYWYQQSLDQGLQFLIQYYNGEERAKGNILERFSAQQFPDLHSELNLSSLELGDSALYFCASSAPGTGLGYTFGSGTRLTVV.